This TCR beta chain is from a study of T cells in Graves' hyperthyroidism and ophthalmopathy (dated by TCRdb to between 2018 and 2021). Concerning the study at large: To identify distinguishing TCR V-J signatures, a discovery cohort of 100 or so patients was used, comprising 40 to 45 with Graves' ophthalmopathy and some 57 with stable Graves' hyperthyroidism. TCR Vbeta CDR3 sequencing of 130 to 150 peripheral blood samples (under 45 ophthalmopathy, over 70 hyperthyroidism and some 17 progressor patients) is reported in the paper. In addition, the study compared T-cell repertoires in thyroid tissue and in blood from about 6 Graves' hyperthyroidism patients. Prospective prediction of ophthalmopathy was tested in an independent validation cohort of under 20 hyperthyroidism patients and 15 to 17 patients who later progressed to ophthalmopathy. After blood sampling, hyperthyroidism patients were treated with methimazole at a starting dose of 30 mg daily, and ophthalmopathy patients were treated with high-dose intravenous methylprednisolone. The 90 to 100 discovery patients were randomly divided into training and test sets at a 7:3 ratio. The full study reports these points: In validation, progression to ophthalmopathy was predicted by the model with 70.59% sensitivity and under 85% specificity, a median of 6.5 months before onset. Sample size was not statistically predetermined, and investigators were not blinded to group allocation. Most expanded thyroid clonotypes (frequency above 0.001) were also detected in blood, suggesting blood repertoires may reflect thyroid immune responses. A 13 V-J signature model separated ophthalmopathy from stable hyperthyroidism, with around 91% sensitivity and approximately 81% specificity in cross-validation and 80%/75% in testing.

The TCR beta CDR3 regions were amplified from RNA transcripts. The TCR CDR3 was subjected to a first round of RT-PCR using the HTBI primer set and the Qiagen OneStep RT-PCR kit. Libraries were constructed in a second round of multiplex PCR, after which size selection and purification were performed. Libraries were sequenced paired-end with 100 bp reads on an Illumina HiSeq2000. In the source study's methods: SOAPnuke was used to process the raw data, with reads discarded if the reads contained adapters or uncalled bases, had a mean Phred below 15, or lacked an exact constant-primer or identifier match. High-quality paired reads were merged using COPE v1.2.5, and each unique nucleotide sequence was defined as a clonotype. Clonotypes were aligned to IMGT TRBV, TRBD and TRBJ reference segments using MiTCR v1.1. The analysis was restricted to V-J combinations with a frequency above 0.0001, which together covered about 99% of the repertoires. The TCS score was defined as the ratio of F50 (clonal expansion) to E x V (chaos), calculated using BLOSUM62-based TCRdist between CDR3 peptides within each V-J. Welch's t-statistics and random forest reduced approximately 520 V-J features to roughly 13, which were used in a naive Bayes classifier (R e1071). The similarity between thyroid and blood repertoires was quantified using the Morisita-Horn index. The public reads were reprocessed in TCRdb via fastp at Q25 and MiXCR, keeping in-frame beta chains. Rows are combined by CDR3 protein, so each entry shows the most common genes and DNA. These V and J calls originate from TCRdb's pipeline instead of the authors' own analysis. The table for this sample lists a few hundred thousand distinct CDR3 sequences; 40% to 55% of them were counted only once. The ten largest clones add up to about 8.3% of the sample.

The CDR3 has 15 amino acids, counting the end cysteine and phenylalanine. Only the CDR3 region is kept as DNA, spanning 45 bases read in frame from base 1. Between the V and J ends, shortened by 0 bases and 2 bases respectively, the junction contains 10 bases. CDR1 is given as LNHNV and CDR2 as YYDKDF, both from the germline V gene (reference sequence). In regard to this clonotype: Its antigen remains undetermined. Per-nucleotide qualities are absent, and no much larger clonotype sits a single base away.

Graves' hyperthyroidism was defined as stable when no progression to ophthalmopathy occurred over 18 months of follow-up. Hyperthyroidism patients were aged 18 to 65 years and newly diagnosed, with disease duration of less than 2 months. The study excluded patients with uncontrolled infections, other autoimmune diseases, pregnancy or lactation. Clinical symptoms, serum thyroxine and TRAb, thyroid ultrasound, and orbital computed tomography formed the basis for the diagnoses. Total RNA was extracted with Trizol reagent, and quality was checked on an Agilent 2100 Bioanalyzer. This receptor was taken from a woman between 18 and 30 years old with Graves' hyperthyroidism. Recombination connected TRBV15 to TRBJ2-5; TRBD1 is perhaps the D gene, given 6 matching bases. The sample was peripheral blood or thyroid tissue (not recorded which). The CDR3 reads CATSRDQGTQETQYF. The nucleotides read TGTGCCACCAGCAGAGATCAGGGGACACAAGAGACCCAGTACTTC.